The following is a T cell receptor (beta chain) sequence with its context. Its binding antigen is unknown. Base qualities were left out, and no much larger clone turns up one base away. The High Capacity cDNA Reverse Transcription Kit was used to reverse transcribe all of the isolated RNA, meaning that expressed TCRB transcripts were what got sequenced. Naive, central memory and regulatory T cell samples underwent deep immunoSEQ sequencing, averaging around 4 million total reads per sample. After sorted cells were lysed in RLT buffer, RNA was extracted with DNase-treated RNeasy Micro or Mini kits, with the choice depending on cell number. To prevent cross-contamination, each cell subset was processed individually, whereas patient and healthy donor samples were processed jointly. The immunoSEQ multiplex PCR was used to amplify TCRB sequences from cDNA, generating 87-bp fragments that spanned the CDR3 region. The amplicons were sequenced using the Illumina HiSeq platform. From the authors' description of their analysis: PCR bias was computationally corrected using synthetic template baselines, reads within Hamming distance 2 were collapsed, and singletons that could not be merged were discarded. Reads were aligned against IMGT to assign V, D and J genes, CDR3 length and insertions or deletions at six rearrangement sites. Within each subset, clonotype counts were normalized to sorted cell number, and only after that were true diversity and Gini coefficients computed with the tcR R package. The overlap coefficient, calculated on TCRB nucleotide sequences, was used to quantify repertoire sharing. As a proxy for the pre-selection repertoire, out-of-frame TCRB sequences from naive cells were analyzed. Sourced from immuneACCESS, this table was stored by TCRdb with only in-frame sequences that have V and J called. A share of the clones is absent; for the studies checked, an unresolved V gene accounts for under half, and the remainder has no known explanation. V and J calls and clone size come straight from that table; D and trimming were deduced from the DNA. The sample includes around 250,000 clones, with about 63% observed a single time. Around 0.05% of the sample is taken by the ten largest.

This sample was taken from a study of beta chain features in type 1 diabetes (dated by TCRdb to 2016 to 2019). About the investigation overall: Mean age, gender distribution, total cell number and subset yield were not different between patients and healthy donors. A total of under 140,000,000 sorted cells were examined across all samples, and the number of cells per subset was strongly correlated with RNA yield. The study compared TCRB repertoires of sorted circulating CD4+ T cell subsets between recently diagnosed type 1 diabetes patients and matched healthy donors. Whereas all 28 donors provided naive and central memory subsets, regulatory and stem cell-like memory subsets were isolated from just 8 patients and roughly 8 healthy donors.

The research as a whole found: Because the HLA sub-analyses included only small numbers of individuals, any influence of HLA type on TCRB rearrangement was left unresolved. At VDJ recombination sites, type 1 diabetes patients had fewer insertions and more deleted nucleotides, which implies abnormalities in thymic rearrangement. Naive, central memory and regulatory TCRB repertoires appeared more similar among patients than among healthy donors. In all four CD4+ subsets, TCRB CDR3 length was moderately but significantly shorter in type 1 diabetes patients. Because cDNA was sequenced instead of genomic DNA, highly expressing activated cells could be over-represented, though the groups showed no difference in activation or CD3 levels. Shorter templates might be favored by PCR, yet because patient and control samples were amplified and corrected together, any such skew would affect both groups equally.

The CDR3 starts with the cysteine, ends with the phenylalanine, and has 15 residues. Kept here is only the CDR3 DNA, which spans 45 bases and is read in frame from base 1. Trimming removed 3 bases from V and 8 bases from J; the gene matches leave 9 bases unexplained. As encoded in the germline V gene, CDR1 is LGHNA while CDR2 is YSLEER. Each donor gave one peripheral blood draw, averaging roughly 0.11 L, which was collected into heparinised tubes. Naive, central memory, regulatory and stem cell-like memory CD4+ T cells were sorted on a BD FACSAria II using a panel including CD45RO, CCR7, CD25, CD127, CD95 and CD27. All sorted populations exceeded 95% purity. PBMCs were isolated immediately by Lymphoprep density gradient centrifugation and stained directly without culture. So that batch effects would be minimized, each experiment stained and sorted samples in pairs, pairing one healthy donor with one patient.

This receptor was obtained from a young man in good health. The chain uses TRBV4-3 and TRBJ2-3, with 9 central nucleotides matching TRBD2. Sequences were obtained from naive CD4+ T cells from blood. Interpreted using the paper, the cell subset or site label stands for: true naive CD4+ T cells. The CDR3 region: CASSQGLALGGTQYF. The DNA is as follows: TGCGCCAGCAGCCAGGGACTAGCTCTAGGCGGTACGCAGTATTTT.